The 11 T cell receptor beta chains in this list originate from one sample, sequenced in a study of blood T cell repertoires in COVID-19. Profiled with immunoSEQ multiplex PCR; TCRdb holds only in-frame clones, not every one. The repertoire holds roughly 57,000 clones, with 75% to 95% as singletons. The sequencing input was peripheral blood. The receptors derive from a man at least 80 years old with acute or convalescent COVID-19.

This sequence joins TRBV24-1 and TRBJ2-3, with D maybe TRBD1 (6 bases). The CDR3 extends over 14 amino acids. Trimming took 9 bases from V and 2 from J, leaving 14 bases between them. The germline gives CDR1 KGHDR, CDR2 SFDVKD. This chain's CDR3 is CATRATGSTDTQYF. The CDR3 coding sequence is TGTGCCACCCGAGCTACAGGGTCCACAGATACGCAGTATTTT.

This clone was detected a few times. This CDR3 reads CASSIPGAGRVSYEQYF. The DNA for the CDR3 is TGTGCCAGCAGCATCCCGGGTGCGGGGAGAGTCTCCTACGAGCAGTACTTC. V gene TRBV2 combines with J gene TRBJ2-7, with D perhaps TRBD2 (6 bases). The germline V gene has CDR1 SNHLY and CDR2 FYNNEI. This CDR3 is 17 amino acids long. Trimming shortened V by 6 bases and J by 0 bases, and 21 bases separated the two germline ends.

This rearrangement joins TRBV20-1 to TRBJ2-1; 8 bases align to TRBD2. CDR3 length: 14 residues. V shed 3 bases, J shed 4 bases, and the junction held 5 bases outside the gene matches. CDR1 is DFQATT and CDR2 is SNEGSKA in the germline V gene (reference sequence). The CDR3 DNA sequence: TGCAGTGCTAGTCCCAGCGGGGGTTACAATGAGCAGTTCTTC. Protein sequence: CSASPSGGYNEQFF.

The chain joins TRBV5-4 to TRBJ2-3; 10 positions agree with TRBD2. This CDR3 region has 15 residues. Trimming cost V 2 bases and J 6 bases; bases outside gene matches: 6. Germline lookup yields CDR1 SGHNT and CDR2 YYREEE (reference sequence). The CDR3: CASSFRAGGPDTQYF. CDR3 in DNA: TGTGCCAGCAGCTTTCGAGCGGGGGGGCCGGATACGCAGTATTTT.

This chain joins TRBV28 and TRBJ2-5; TRBD1 matches 7 bases. Germline V gives CDR1 MDHEN, CDR2 SYDVKM. V lost 4 bases and J lost 0; bases outside the gene matches: 2. This CDR3 comprises 14 residues. The CDR3 spells CASSSGQDQETQYF. The CDR3 coding sequence is TGTGCCAGCAGTTCAGGACAGGACCAAGAGACCCAGTACTTC.

As DNA, the CDR3 is TGTGCCAGCAGTTACGACCCGGGCGGAGGATATGGCTACACCTTC. It yields the protein CASSYDPGGGYGYTF. The chain has TRBV6-5 and TRBJ1-2; D unclear. V lost 2 bases and J lost 5, with 15 bases in between. The CDR3 runs 15 residues. Looked up from germline, CDR1 is MNHEY and CDR2 is SVGAGI.

V and J are TRBV5-8 and TRBJ1-5, with D unclear. V lost 1 base and J lost 6, with 11 bases in between. The CDR3 loop spans 14 amino acids. Per the germline V gene, CDR1 is SGHTS and CDR2 is YDEGEE. The CDR3 DNA reads TGTGCCAGCAGCTTGACCTACCGGGGTCAGCCCCAGCATTTT. Its protein is CASSLTYRGQPQHF.

This clone was seen only once. V is TRBV27 and J is TRBJ2-7, with D perhaps matching TRBD2 (7 bases). Germline-derived CDR1 and CDR2 are MNHEY and SMNVEV (reference sequence). This CDR3 region has 15 residues. Trimming shortened V by 5 bases and J by 1 base, and 15 bases separated the two germline ends. The DNA for the CDR3 is TGTGCCAGCAGTCAACTAGGGGGGGGATCCTACGAGCAGTACTTC. The encoded protein is CASSQLGGGSYEQYF.

In its sample, this clone was seen once. The CDR3 nucleotides read TGTGCCAGCAGTTTTAGGGGGGGGCTTGGTGAGCAGTTCTTC. It yields the protein CASSFRGGLGEQFF. The genes are TRBV28 and TRBJ2-1; maybe TRBD2 (7 bases). Per the germline V gene, CDR1 is MDHEN and CDR2 is SYDVKM. V lost 3 bases and J lost 9, with 15 bases in between. The CDR3 length is 14 residues.

This clone occurred a few times. The J gene is TRBJ1-2, the V gene TRBV19; 10 bases align to TRBD1. CDR1 LNHDA and CDR2 SQIVND come from the germline V gene (reference sequence). V lost 1 base to trimming and J lost 4 bases; unmatched junction nucleotides: 6. This CDR3 has 16 amino acids. DNA for the CDR3: TGTGCCAGTAGTATAGCAGGGACAGGGGCGAGCTATGGCTACACCTTC. It translates to CASSIAGTGASYGYTF.

This clone was detected only once. The chain joins TRBV6-1 to TRBJ1-2, with D unclear. Per the germline V gene, CDR1 is MNHNS and CDR2 is SASEGT. The V and J ends lost 4 bases and 1 base respectively, with 22 bases between them. The CDR3 totals 18 residues. The chain's CDR3 is CASSGPRVELGINYGYTF. The CDR3 DNA reads as TGTGCCAGCAGTGGACCTCGGGTAGAACTTGGAATTAACTATGGCTACACCTTC.